This is a list of T cell receptor beta chains from one sample in a study of cytomegalovirus exposure and HLA in healthy donors. Sequencing was performed with immunoSEQ multiplex PCR; in TCRdb, only in-frame clones are kept and a portion is missing. Counted here are some 110,000 clones, less than 70% occurring once; the ten biggest clones make up roughly 2.4%. Sample: PBMCs. The receptor source for this set is a woman aged 25 to 39 in good health and CMV-seronegative. Both conserved end residues are part of each CDR3. A D gene is named only where the DNA matches it firmly. Some rows mark clone size as missing; the rest say once, few, many or name a class of expanded clone.

V,D,J,size,DNA,CDR3
TRBV19,TRBD2,TRBJ2-1,few,TGTGCCAGTAGTATAGAAGCCTCGGGACTAGCGGGAGGCTTTGATGAGCAGTTCTTC,CASSIEASGLAGGFDEQFF
TRBV19,TRBD2,TRBJ2-7,.,TGTGCCAGTAGTAACTCCCAGCGGGGGGCTTACGAGCAGTACTTC,CASSNSQRGAYEQYF
TRBV25-1,.,TRBJ2-1,few,TGTGCCAGCAGTGTTGATAGCGGACCCCTCTCCTACAATGAGCAGTTCTTC,CASSVDSGPLSYNEQFF
TRBV5-1,TRBD2,TRBJ2-7,.,TGCGCCAGCAGGTTAGCGGGGGGCTACGAGCAGTACTTC,CASRLAGGYEQYF
TRBV6-1,.,TRBJ1-5,few,TGTGCCAGCAGTGGGCGACAGGTCGAGCAGCCCCAGCATTTT,CASSGRQVEQPQHF
TRBV14,.,TRBJ1-1,.,TGTGCCAGCAGCCTAGGGGGGGCTGAAGCTTTCTTT,CASSLGGAEAFF
TRBV6-5,.,TRBJ1-5,.,TGTGCCAGTCGGAGGTATGGGGATAGCAATCAGCCCCAGCATTTT,CASRRYGDSNQPQHF
TRBV7-8,TRBD1,TRBJ1-2,.,TGTGCCAGCAGCTTAGCGACGGGACAGGGACAGGGCTACACCTTC,CASSLATGQGQGYTF
TRBV7-3,.,TRBJ2-1,.,TGTGCCAGCAGCCCGGGGACTGGGTACAATGAGCAGTTCTTC,CASSPGTGYNEQFF
TRBV19,.,TRBJ2-6,.,TGTGCCAGTAGTATAGATCATTCCTCTGGGGCCAACGTCCTGACTTTC,CASSIDHSSGANVLTF
TRBV19,TRBD2,TRBJ2-1,once,TGTGCCAGTAGTATCACAGCGGGAGGCCACAATGAGCAGTTCTTC,CASSITAGGHNEQFF
TRBV15,TRBD1,TRBJ1-5,.,TGTGCCACCAGCCAAGCCACAGGGGGATATCAGCCCCAGCATTTT,CATSQATGGYQPQHF
TRBV5-6,.,TRBJ1-3,once,TGTGCCAGCAGCTTATACCGGGGATCTGGAAACACCATATATTTT,CASSLYRGSGNTIYF
TRBV5-4,.,TRBJ1-1,.,TGTGCCAGCAGCTTGCTCCGGGACTCTAGTGAAGCTTTCTTT,CASSLLRDSSEAFF
TRBV7-2,.,TRBJ1-4,.,TGTGCCAGCAGCTTCAAACAAAGTAATGAAAAACTGTTTTTT,CASSFKQSNEKLFF
TRBV2,TRBD2,TRBJ2-5,.,TGTGCCAGCAGGGGGGGACTAGCGGGAGAGGGGCAAGAGACCCAGTACTTC,CASRGGLAGEGQETQYF
TRBV30,.,TRBJ1-1,.,TGTGCCTGGAGCAGAACAGGGAGTCACACTGAAGCTTTCTTT,CAWSRTGSHTEAFF
TRBV7-9,.,TRBJ2-7,.,TGTGCCAGCAGCTCGCCGGGACTGGGAACCTACGAGCAGTACTTC,CASSSPGLGTYEQYF
TRBV19,.,TRBJ1-3,.,TGTGCCAGTAGTATAACCCGACAGCACTCTGGAAACACCATATATTTT,CASSITRQHSGNTIYF
TRBV7-9,TRBD2,TRBJ2-7,.,TGTGCCAGCAGCACCCTCGGGATAGCGGGAGGGCGTCACGAGCAGTACTTC,CASSTLGIAGGRHEQYF
TRBV5-1,.,TRBJ1-1,.,TGCGCCAGCAGCCCTCCTAGGGCAGGGGAAGGCGACACTGAAGCTTTCTTT,CASSPPRAGEGDTEAFF
TRBV7-6,.,TRBJ1-3,.,TGTGCCAGCAGCTTATCCTCGTACTCTGGAAACACCATATATTTT,CASSLSSYSGNTIYF
TRBV5-1,.,TRBJ2-7,few,TGCGCCAGCAGATGGGGGGGACAGGATCTCTACGAGCAGTACTTC,CASRWGGQDLYEQYF
TRBV5-1,TRBD2,TRBJ2-3,.,TGCGCCAGCAGAACTAGCGGGAGGGTGACAGATACGCAGTATTTT,CASRTSGRVTDTQYF
TRBV6-5,.,TRBJ2-7,few,TGTGCCAGCAGTTACTCTCCCCAGTTGGCCTACGAGCAGTACTTC,CASSYSPQLAYEQYF
TRBV19,TRBD1,TRBJ2-1,few,TGTGCCAGTAGTATGGGGACAGATTACAATGAGCAGTTCTTC,CASSMGTDYNEQFF
TRBV7-8,.,TRBJ2-5,.,TGTGCCAGCAGGGCAGCGATACAAGAGACCCAGTACTTC,CASRAAIQETQYF
TRBV7-2,TRBD2,TRBJ2-1,.,TGTGCCAGCCTCACCGGGACTAGCGTGTTCTATGAGCAGTTCTTC,CASLTGTSVFYEQFF
TRBV28,TRBD1,TRBJ1-4,.,TGTGCCAGCACTAGACATGGACAGGCATATGAAAAACTGTTTTTT,CASTRHGQAYEKLFF
TRBV2,.,TRBJ2-2,.,TGTGCCAGCAGTGAAGCCCCCTATCGCGGCGGGGAGCTGTTTTTT,CASSEAPYRGGELFF
TRBV18,TRBD1,TRBJ2-6,.,TGTGCCAGCTCACCCGGGACAGGGACGGGGGCCAACGTCCTGACTTTC,CASSPGTGTGANVLTF
TRBV7-2,.,TRBJ2-7,.,TGTGCCATCAGGGGGGGGATCTCCTACGAGCAGTACTTC,CAIRGGISYEQYF
TRBV10-3,TRBD1,TRBJ1-5,.,TGTGCCATCAGTGAGTCGACAGGGATCAATCAGCCCCAGCATTTT,CAISESTGINQPQHF
TRBV6-6,TRBD1,TRBJ2-1,.,TGTGCCAGCAGTTACTTGGGTCGACAGGGCCGAAATGAGCAGTTCTTC,CASSYLGRQGRNEQFF
TRBV11-2,.,TRBJ2-7,.,TGTGCCAGCAGCTTCGGGCGGGGATACGAGCAGTACTTC,CASSFGRGYEQYF
TRBV27,TRBD1,TRBJ1-3,.,TGTGCCAGCAGCCGGCAGGGGGCGCCTGGAAACACCATATATTTT,CASSRQGAPGNTIYF
TRBV5-1,TRBD2,TRBJ2-3,.,TGCGCCAGCAGCTTGGAGTCGGGAGGGGGAACAGATACGCAGTATTTT,CASSLESGGGTDTQYF
TRBV6-1,.,TRBJ1-2,few,TGTGCCAGCAGTGCAGACAGCTATGGCTACACCTTC,CASSADSYGYTF
TRBV7-8,.,TRBJ2-1,.,TGTGCCAGCAGCTACTCGGACTCGCGGTACAATGAGCAGTTCTTC,CASSYSDSRYNEQFF
TRBV5-6,TRBD2,TRBJ2-7,.,TGTGCCAGCAGCCCCCTGGGTCTACTAGCGGCCTACGAGCAGTACTTC,CASSPLGLLAAYEQYF
TRBV30,.,TRBJ2-7,once,TGTGCCTGGAGCCGAACCCTGAGCGGGTTCAAGTACGAGCAGTACTTC,CAWSRTLSGFKYEQYF